This T cell receptor (beta chain) was recovered during a study of blood T cells in healthy people across ages. Study as a whole: With template switching, about one barcoded beta molecule was captured per two T cells.

It was with a sample-barcoded 5' primer and a J-beta primer mix that a second PCR of roughly 7 to 12 cycles was run. The authors tagged each cDNA molecule using a template-switch adaptor with 12 random nucleotides. TCRdb analysed the 5' RACE reads with MiXCR anew, one entry per CDR3 protein. The sample lists just over 1 million distinct CDR3 sequences; more than 35% were seen once. The CDR3 runs to 14 residues. J gave up 4 bases and V 5 bases, and 9 bases lay outside the gene matches. Germline values: CDR1 DFQATT, CDR2 SNEGSKA (reference sequence). Study outcomes and limitations: Both higher diversity and more naive CD4+ cells marked long-lived donors when set against aged donors.

This clonotype was found a few times. Its target is unknown. The sample was blood. This receptor was identified in an older woman in good health. This sequence joins TRBV20-1 and TRBJ2-3, with TRBD2 identical over 7 bases. The CDR3 reads CSAFRDYWADTQYF. Here the CDR3 DNA reads TGCAGTGCTTTCCGGGACTATTGGGCAGATACGCAGTATTTT.